This T cell receptor beta chain was obtained from a study of neurological immune-mediated disorders. Looking at the study overall: The approximately 35 multiple sclerosis patients comprised roughly 30 that were relapsing-remitting and 3 that were secondary progressive. Findings and caveats of the study: Clinical features showed no association with the multiple sclerosis repertoire cluster, and MRI features showed none either. Because no CDR3 amino acid sequences were shared across subjects by expanded clones, private repertoires were suggested in all groups. On phylogenetic grouping, the repertoires of 18 of 34 multiple sclerosis patients fell within one related-CDR3 cluster, constituting a possible signature.

This clonotype has a count of ten or more. What it binds is unknown. The CDR3 extends over 15 amino acids. V shed 0 bases and J shed 1 base, with 8 bases lying between them. Germline CDR1 reads SGHKS; CDR2 reads YYEKEE (reference sequence). MiXCR was run by TCRdb on the 5' RACE reads, yielding one entry per CDR3 protein. Of about 120,000 distinct CDR3 sequences listed, more than 2.5% are singletons. The V gene is TRBV5-5, the J gene TRBJ2-1; no firm D call. The sequencing input was PBMCs. The TCR comes from a woman in her twenties or thirties with multiple sclerosis. CDR3 bases: TGTGCCAGCAGCTTGGAGCTCCGATCCTACAATGAGCAGTTCTTC. Its protein is CASSLELRSYNEQFF.